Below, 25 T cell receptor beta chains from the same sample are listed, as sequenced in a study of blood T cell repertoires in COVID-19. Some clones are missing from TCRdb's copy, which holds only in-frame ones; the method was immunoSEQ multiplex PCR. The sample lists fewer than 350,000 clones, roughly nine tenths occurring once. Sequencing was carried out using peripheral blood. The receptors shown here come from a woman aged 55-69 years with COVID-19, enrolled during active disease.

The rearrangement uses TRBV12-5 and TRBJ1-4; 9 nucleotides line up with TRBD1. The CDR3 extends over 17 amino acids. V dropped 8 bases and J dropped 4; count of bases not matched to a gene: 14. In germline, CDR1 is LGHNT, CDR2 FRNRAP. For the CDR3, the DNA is TGTGCTAGTACGCCTCGTCCGGGACAGGGATATAATGAAAAACTGTTTTTT. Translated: CASTPRPGQGYNEKLFF.

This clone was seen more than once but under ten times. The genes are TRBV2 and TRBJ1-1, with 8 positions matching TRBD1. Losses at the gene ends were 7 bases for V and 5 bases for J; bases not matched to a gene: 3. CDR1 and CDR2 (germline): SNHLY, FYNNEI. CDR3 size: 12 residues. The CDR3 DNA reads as TGTGCCAGCATGGACAGGGTGACTGAAGCTTTCTTT. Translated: CASMDRVTEAFF.

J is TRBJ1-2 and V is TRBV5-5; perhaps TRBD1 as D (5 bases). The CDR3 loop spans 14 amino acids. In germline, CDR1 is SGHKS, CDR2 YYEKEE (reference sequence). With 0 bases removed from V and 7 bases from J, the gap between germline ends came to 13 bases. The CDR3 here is CASSLAAQGTGYTF. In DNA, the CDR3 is TGTGCCAGCAGCTTGGCGGCCCAGGGAACTGGCTACACCTTC.

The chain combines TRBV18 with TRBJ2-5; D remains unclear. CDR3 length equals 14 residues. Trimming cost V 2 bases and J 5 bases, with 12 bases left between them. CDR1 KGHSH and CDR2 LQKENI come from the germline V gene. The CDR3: CASSPMSRGETQYF. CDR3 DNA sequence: TGTGCCAGCTCACCAATGTCCCGAGGCGAGACCCAGTACTTC.

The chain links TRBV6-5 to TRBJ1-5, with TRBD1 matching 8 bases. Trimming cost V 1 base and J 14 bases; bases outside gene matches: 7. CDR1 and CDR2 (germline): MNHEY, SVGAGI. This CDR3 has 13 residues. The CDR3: CASSYFPGQVEHF. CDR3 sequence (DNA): TGTGCCAGCAGTTACTTCCCGGGACAGGTGGAGCATTTT.

CDR3 sequence (DNA): TGTGCCAGCAGCTTGGTAGGGACTGCCGGGGAGCTGTTTTTT. Protein: CASSLVGTAGELFF. The genes are TRBV5-4 and TRBJ2-2; tentatively, D is TRBD2 (6 bases). The CDR3 has 14 residues. CDR1 is SGHNT and CDR2 is YYREEE in the germline V gene (reference sequence). V shed 0 bases and J shed 6 bases, with 9 bases lying between them.

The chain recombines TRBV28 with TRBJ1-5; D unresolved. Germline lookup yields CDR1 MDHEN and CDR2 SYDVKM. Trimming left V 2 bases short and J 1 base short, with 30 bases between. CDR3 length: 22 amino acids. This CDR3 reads CASSLIKVGRASRAGSNQPQHF. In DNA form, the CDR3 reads TGTGCCAGCAGTTTAATTAAGGTAGGGAGGGCTTCTCGAGCGGGGAGCAATCAGCCCCAGCATTTT.

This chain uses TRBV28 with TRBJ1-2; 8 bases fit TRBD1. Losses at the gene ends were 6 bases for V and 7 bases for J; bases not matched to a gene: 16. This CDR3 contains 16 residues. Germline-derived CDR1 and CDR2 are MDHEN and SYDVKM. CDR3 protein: CASSQSDRAVFFGYTF. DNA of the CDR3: TGTGCCAGCAGCCAATCGGACAGGGCGGTATTTTTTGGCTACACCTTC.

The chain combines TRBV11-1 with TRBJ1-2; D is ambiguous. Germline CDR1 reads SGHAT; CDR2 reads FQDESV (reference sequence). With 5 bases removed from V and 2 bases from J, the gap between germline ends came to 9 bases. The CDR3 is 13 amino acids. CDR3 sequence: CASSAGLNYGYTF. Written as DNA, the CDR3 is TGTGCCAGCAGCGCGGGCCTAAACTATGGCTACACCTTC.

The CDR3 DNA reads TGTGCCAGCAGCCCTCAGACGGGGATAATGAACACTGAAGCTTTCTTT. It translates to CASSPQTGIMNTEAFF. The chain couples TRBV9 to TRBJ1-1; D unresolved. V lost 4 bases to trimming and J lost 0 bases, with 16 bases between them. Germline CDR1 SGDLS, CDR2 YYNGEE. This CDR3 comprises 16 residues.

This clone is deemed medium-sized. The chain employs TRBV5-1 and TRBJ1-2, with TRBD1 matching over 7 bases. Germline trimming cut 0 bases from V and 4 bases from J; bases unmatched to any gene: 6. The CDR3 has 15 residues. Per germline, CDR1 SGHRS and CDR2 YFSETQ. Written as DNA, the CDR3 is TGCGCCAGCAGCTTGGTTCCGACAGGGTTCTATGGCTACACCTTC. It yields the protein CASSLVPTGFYGYTF.

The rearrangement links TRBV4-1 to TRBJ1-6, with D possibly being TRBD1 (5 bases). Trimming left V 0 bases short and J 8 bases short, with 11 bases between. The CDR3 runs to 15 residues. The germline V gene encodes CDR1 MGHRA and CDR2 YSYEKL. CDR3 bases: TGCGCCAGCAGCCAAGAAGGGGCAGGAGATTCACCCCTCCACTTT. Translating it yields CASSQEGAGDSPLHF.

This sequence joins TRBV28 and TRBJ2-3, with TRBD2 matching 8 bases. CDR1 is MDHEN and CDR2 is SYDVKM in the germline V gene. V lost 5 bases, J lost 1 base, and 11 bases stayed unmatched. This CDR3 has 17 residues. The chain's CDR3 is CASSRGGAGVGTDTQYF. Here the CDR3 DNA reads TGTGCCAGCAGTCGAGGTGGAGCGGGGGTGGGCACAGATACGCAGTATTTT. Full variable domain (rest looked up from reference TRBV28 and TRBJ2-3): DVKVTQSSRYLVKRTGEKVFLECVQDMDHENMFWYRQDPGLGLRLIYFSYDVKMKEKGDIPEGYSVSREKKERFSLILESASTNQTSMYLCASSRGGAGVGTDTQYFGPGTRLTVL.

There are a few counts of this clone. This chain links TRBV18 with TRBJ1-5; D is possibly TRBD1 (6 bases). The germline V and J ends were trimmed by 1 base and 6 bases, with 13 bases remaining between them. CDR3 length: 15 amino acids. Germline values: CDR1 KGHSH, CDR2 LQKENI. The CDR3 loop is CASSPQTGPGQPQHF. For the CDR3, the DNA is TGTGCCAGCTCACCACAGACAGGCCCAGGTCAGCCCCAGCATTTT.

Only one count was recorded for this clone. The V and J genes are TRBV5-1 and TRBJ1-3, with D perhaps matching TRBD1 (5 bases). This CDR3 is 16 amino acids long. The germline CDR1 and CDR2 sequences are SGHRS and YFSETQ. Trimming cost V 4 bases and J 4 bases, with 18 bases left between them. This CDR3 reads CASSPVPGLAGNTIYF. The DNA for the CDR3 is TGCGCCAGCAGCCCGGTACCAGGGCTTGCAGGAAACACCATATATTTT.

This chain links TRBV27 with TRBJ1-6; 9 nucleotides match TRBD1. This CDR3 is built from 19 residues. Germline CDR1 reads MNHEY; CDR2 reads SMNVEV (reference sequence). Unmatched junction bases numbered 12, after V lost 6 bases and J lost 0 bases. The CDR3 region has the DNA TGTGCCAGCAGCAAGGACAGGGGCGACCATCTCTCCTATAATTCACCCCTCCACTTT. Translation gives CASSKDRGDHLSYNSPLHF.

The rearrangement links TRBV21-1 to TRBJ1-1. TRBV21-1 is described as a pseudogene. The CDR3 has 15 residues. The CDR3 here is CASSLSRRGGIEAFF. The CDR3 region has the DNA TGTGCCAGCAGCCTATCCCGGAGAGGCGGCATTGAAGCTTTCTTT.

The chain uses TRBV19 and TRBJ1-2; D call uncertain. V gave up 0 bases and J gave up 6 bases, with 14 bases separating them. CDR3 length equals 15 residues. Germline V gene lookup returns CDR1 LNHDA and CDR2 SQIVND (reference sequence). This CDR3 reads CASSIDHGLLDGYTF. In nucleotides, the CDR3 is TGTGCCAGTAGTATAGATCATGGGCTTCTCGATGGCTACACCTTC. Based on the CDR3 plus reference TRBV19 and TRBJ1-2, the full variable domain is DGGITQSPKYLFRKEGQNVTLSCEQNLNHDAMYWYRQDPGQGLRLIYYSQIVNDFQKGDIAEGYSVSREKKESFPLTVTSAQKNPTAFYLCASSIDHGLLDGYTFGSGTRLTVV.

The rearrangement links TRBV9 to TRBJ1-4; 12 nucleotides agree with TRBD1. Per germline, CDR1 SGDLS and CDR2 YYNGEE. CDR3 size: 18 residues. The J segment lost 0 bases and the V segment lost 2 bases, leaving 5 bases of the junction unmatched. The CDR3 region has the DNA TGTGCCAGCAGCGTTGCTTGGGACAGGGGGCCAACTAATGAAAAACTGTTTTTT. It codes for CASSVAWDRGPTNEKLFF. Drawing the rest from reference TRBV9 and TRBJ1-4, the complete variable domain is DSGVTQTPKHLITATGQRVTLRCSPRSGDLSVYWYQQSLDQGLQFLIQYYNGEERAKGNILERFSAQQFPDLHSELNLSSLELGDSALYFCASSVAWDRGPTNEKLFFGSGTQLSVL.

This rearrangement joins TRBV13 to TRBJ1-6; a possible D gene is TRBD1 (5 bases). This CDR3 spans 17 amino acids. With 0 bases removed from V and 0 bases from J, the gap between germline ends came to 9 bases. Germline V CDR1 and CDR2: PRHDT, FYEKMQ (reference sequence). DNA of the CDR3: TGTGCCAGCAGCTTAGGGGGGGGGAGCTCCTATAATTCACCCCTCCACTTT. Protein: CASSLGGGSSYNSPLHF. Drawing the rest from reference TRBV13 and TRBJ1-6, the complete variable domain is AAGVIQSPRHLIKEKRETATLKCYPIPRHDTVYWYQQGPGQDPQFLISFYEKMQSDKGSIPDRFSAQQFSDYHSELNMSSLELGDSALYFCASSLGGGSSYNSPLHFGNGTRLTVT.

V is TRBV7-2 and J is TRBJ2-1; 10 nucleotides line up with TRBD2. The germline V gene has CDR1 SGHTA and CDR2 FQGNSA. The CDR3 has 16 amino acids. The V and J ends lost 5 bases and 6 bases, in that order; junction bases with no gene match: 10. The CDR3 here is CASSLSPAGGPNEQFF. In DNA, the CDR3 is TGTGCCAGCAGCCTATCACCAGCGGGGGGGCCCAATGAGCAGTTCTTC.

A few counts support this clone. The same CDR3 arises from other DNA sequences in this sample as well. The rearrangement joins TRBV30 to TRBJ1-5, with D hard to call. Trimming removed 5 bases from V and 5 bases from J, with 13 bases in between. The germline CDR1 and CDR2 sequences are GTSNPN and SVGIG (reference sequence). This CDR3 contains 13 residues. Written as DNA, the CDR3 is TGTGCCTGGTCCGTAGGGCGGGATCAGCCCCAGCATTTT. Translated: CAWSVGRDQPQHF.

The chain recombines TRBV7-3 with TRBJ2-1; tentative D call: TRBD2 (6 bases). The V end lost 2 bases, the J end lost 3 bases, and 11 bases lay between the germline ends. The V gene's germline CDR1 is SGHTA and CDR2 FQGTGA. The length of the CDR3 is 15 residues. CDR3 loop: CASSLVRGNYNEQFF. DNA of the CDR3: TGTGCCAGCAGCTTAGTACGGGGGAACTACAATGAGCAGTTCTTC. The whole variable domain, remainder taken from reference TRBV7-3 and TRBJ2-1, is GAGVSQTPSNKVTEKGKYVELRCDPISGHTALYWYRQSLGQGPEFLIYFQGTGAADDSGLPNDRFFAVRPEGSVSTLKIQRTERGDSAVYLCASSLVRGNYNEQFFGPGTRLTVL.

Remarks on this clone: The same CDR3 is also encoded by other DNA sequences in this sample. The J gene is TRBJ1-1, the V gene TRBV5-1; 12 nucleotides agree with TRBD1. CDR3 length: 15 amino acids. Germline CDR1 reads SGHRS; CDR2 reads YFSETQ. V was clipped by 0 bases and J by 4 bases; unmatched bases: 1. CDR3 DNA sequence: TGCGCCAGCAGCTTGGAGGGACAGGGGGCCACTGAAGCTTTCTTT. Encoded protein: CASSLEGQGATEAFF.

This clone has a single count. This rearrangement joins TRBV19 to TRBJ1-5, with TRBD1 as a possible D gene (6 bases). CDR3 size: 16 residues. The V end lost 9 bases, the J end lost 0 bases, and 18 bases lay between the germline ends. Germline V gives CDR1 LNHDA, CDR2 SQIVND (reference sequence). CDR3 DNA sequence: TGTGCCAGCCAAGACAGGCCTCACCTTAGCAATCAGCCCCAGCATTTT. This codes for CASQDRPHLSNQPQHF.